This entry lists 8 T cell receptor beta chains sequenced from one sample in a study of blood T cells in healthy people across ages (dated by TCRdb to 2014 to 2015). Library construction relied on 5' RACE. The instrument was an Illumina HiSeq 2500. The second PCR ran for roughly 7 to 12 cycles and used a J-beta primer mix along with a sample-barcoded 5' primer. The raw public reads went through TCRdb reprocessing: fastp at Q25, MiXCR clone calling, in-frame beta chains kept. Rows are combined by CDR3 protein, so each entry shows the most common genes and DNA. Recorded for this sample are a few hundred thousand distinct CDR3 sequences; 25% to 30% of them occurred a single time. The ten largest clones add up to 25% to 30% of the sample. Material: blood. These receptors were obtained from a woman aged 70-85 years in good health.

The rearrangement uses TRBV12-3 or TRBV12-4 and TRBJ1-1; 10 bases are a match to TRBD1. CDR3 size: 15 residues. The junction had 8 bases not matched to a gene; V was cut back by 6 bases and J by 4 bases. CDR3: CASRVRTGGVTEAFF. CDR3 coding DNA: TGTGCCAGCAGGGTCCGGACAGGGGGGGTCACTGAAGCTTTCTTT.

V and J are TRBV20-1 and TRBJ2-5; TRBD1 agrees at 8 bases. This CDR3 has 17 residues. Germline CDR1 and CDR2: DFQATT and SNEGSKA (reference sequence). The junction had 14 bases not matched to a gene; V was cut back by 3 bases and J by 2 bases. CDR3 sequence: CSARATYGQGQQETQYF. CDR3 nucleotide sequence: TGCAGTGCTAGGGCCACCTACGGACAGGGTCAACAAGAGACCCAGTACTTC.

J is TRBJ2-2 and V is TRBV28; 7 positions agree with TRBD2. The V segment lost 6 bases and the J segment 4 bases; nucleotides outside the gene matches: 5. Germline-derived CDR1 and CDR2 are MDHEN and SYDVKM. The CDR3 covers 14 residues. The CDR3 spells CASSWGGGTGELFF. The CDR3 bases are TGTGCCAGCAGCTGGGGGGGGGGCACCGGGGAGCTGTTTTTT.

This clonotype was recorded a few times. The rearrangement uses TRBV29-1 and TRBJ2-2; D unresolved. This CDR3 has 15 amino acids. Trimming removed 5 bases from V and 1 base from J, with 14 bases in between. CDR1 is SQVTM and CDR2 is ANQGSEA in the germline V gene. The CDR3 is CSVRTRRENTGELFF. In DNA form, the CDR3 reads TGCAGCGTTCGAACCCGCAGAGAGAACACCGGGGAGCTGTTTTTT.

Concerning this clonotype: Germline and junction disagree at one end, which may indicate a read error. The V call is TRBV6-1, the J call TRBJ1-3; 7 bases map to TRBD1. Germline CDR1 MNHNS, CDR2 SASEGT. The CDR3 contains 16 residues. Written as DNA, the CDR3 is TGTGCCAGCTCTTCTCAGGGGGGGCGCTCTGGAAGCACCATATATTTT. This encodes CASSSQGGRSGSTIYF.

This clonotype was seen a handful of times. The junction does not match germline at one end; this may be a read error. This chain connects TRBV2 to TRBJ1-4, with D tentatively TRBD1 (5 bases). Germline-derived CDR1 and CDR2 are SNHLY and FYNNEI. The CDR3 loop spans 15 amino acids. The CDR3 DNA is TGTGCCAGCAGTGAAAATGGGGCAACTAATGAAAAACTGTCTTTT. It translates to CASSENGATNEKLSF.

This clonotype was seen many times. The genes are TRBV5-1 and TRBJ1-1; the D is unclear. CDR1 is SGHRS and CDR2 is YFSETQ in the germline V gene. CDR3 length: 14 amino acids. Trimming took 4 bases from V and 11 from J, leaving 21 bases between them. The CDR3 DNA reads TGCGCCAGCAGCACATCCGGGAGCACCTTGAGGGCTTTCTTT. Translated: CASSTSGSTLRAFF.

This clonotype has more than one count but fewer than ten. The J gene is TRBJ2-5, the V gene TRBV6-5; no definite D call. The end of the DNA aligns better with TRBJ2-1, so the J call may be wrong. Germline assignment: CDR1 MNHEY and CDR2 SVGAGI. The CDR3 loop spans 11 amino acids. CDR3 region: CASSGNNEQFF. CDR3 bases: TGTGCCAGCAGCGGTAACAATGAGCAGTTCTTC.